These 9 T cell receptor beta chains came from one sample sequenced in a study of blood T cell repertoires in COVID-19. The method was immunoSEQ multiplex PCR; TCRdb's version includes in-frame clones alone and lacks a portion of them. The table records over 120,000 clones, approximately 83% of them present only once. The specimen sequenced was peripheral blood. Receptors were obtained from a woman in her fifties or sixties with acute or convalescent COVID-19.

This clone has a handful of counts. The chain links TRBV2 to TRBJ1-5; tentatively, D is TRBD1 (5 bases). Germline-derived CDR1 and CDR2 are SNHLY and FYNNEI. CDR3 size: 16 residues. The V and J ends lost 5 bases and 2 bases respectively, with 16 bases between them. Here the CDR3 reads CASSPRTSGGNQPQHF. The CDR3 nucleotides are TGTGCCAGCAGTCCAAGGACAAGCGGGGGCAATCAGCCCCAGCATTTT.

DNA of the CDR3: TGTGCCAGCAGCCCCATACGGACAGGGGTAAAATCACCCCTCCACTTT. Translating gives CASSPIRTGVKSPLHF. This chain uses TRBV7-2 with TRBJ1-6, with 9 bases that match TRBD1. From germline, CDR1 is SGHTA and CDR2 FQGNSA. This CDR3 is built from 16 residues. J gave up 10 bases and V 5 bases, and 12 bases lay outside the gene matches.

This clone was detected only a few times. The V and J genes are TRBV5-1 and TRBJ2-3; 9 bases fit TRBD1. Germline V gene data show CDR1 as SGHRS and CDR2 as YFSETQ. The CDR3 loop spans 15 amino acids. Germline trimming cut 5 bases from V and 10 bases from J; bases unmatched to any gene: 14. The DNA of the CDR3 is TGCGCCAGCAGTGACGGACAGGGGCCAGCCTGGGCGCAGTATTTT. Its protein is CASSDGQGPAWAQYF.

The sample holds one count of this clone. The chain is built from TRBV9 and TRBJ2-7, with D possibly being TRBD2 (5 bases). Germline loops: CDR1 SGDLS, CDR2 YYNGEE. The V end was cut by 0 bases, the J end by 0 bases, with 10 bases between. There are 15 residues in the CDR3. CDR3: CASSVDPGGSYEQYF. CDR3 bases: TGTGCCAGCAGCGTAGATCCAGGAGGCTCCTACGAGCAGTACTTC.

The CDR3 region is CASSVGALAGKDTQYF. Here the CDR3 DNA reads TGTGCCAGCAGCGTAGGTGCACTAGCGGGAAAAGATACGCAGTATTTT. The V gene is TRBV9, the J gene TRBJ2-3, with TRBD2 matching 10 bases. There are 16 residues in the CDR3. CDR1 SGDLS and CDR2 YYNGEE come from the germline V gene. The ends lost 0 bases at V and 5 bases at J; junction bases unmatched: 6.

The V call is TRBV10-3, the J call TRBJ2-7, with 9 bases matching TRBD2. The CDR3 runs to 15 residues. Germline CDR1 ENHRY, CDR2 SYGVKD. The V gene end was trimmed by 3 bases and the J gene end by 2 bases; junction bases not matched to a gene: 5. Here the CDR3 DNA reads TGTGCCATCAGTGATCGGGGCGGGAGGGCCTACGAGCAGTACTTC. Encoded protein: CAISDRGGRAYEQYF.

The CDR3 reads CASSLAGQSYEQYF. CDR3 bases: TGCGCCAGCAGCTTGGCGGGACAGTCCTACGAGCAGTACTTC. J is TRBJ2-7 and V is TRBV5-1, with 7 bases aligning to TRBD1. V shed 0 bases, J shed 1 base, and the junction held 1 base outside the gene matches. CDR3 length: 14 amino acids. Germline loops: CDR1 SGHRS, CDR2 YFSETQ.

This clone is a singleton in its sample. The V and J genes are TRBV6-5 and TRBJ2-2; the match to TRBD1 covers 7 bases. With 11 bases clipped from V and 0 bases from J, the junction kept 6 bases outside the gene matches. The germline CDR1 and CDR2 sequences are MNHEY and SVGAGI. The CDR3 is 14 residues long. Written as DNA, the CDR3 is TGTGCCGGACGACAGGGCACGAACACCGGGGAGCTGTTTTTT. It is translated as CAGRQGTNTGELFF.

The chain joins TRBV10-2 to TRBJ1-1; the D is unclear. This CDR3 has 14 residues. CDR1 is WSHSY and CDR2 is SAAADI in the germline V gene. Trimming took off 7 bases at V and 6 bases at J, with 18 bases between the two ends. The CDR3 reads CASIPPDGRPEAFF. The CDR3 nucleotides read TGCGCCAGCATTCCGCCGGACGGGAGACCTGAAGCTTTCTTT.